Listed below are T cell receptor beta chains from one sample, sequenced in a study of blood T cell repertoires in COVID-19. Here immunoSEQ multiplex PCR was the method, and the copy in TCRdb shows in-frame clones only, minus some. The sample records approximately 74,000 clones, about four fifths being singletons. The sample taken for sequencing was peripheral blood. The receptors were gathered from a human donor in a cohort sampled during active COVID-19. Both conserved end residues are part of each CDR3. D genes are given only for firm matches. The size field is filled for only some rows; it gives once, few, many or a size class.

NA	TRBV2	TRBJ1-2	NA	CASSEEGRSGYTF	TGTGCCAGCAGTGAAGAAGGGAGGTCAGGCTACACCTTC
NA	TRBV15	TRBJ1-1	TRBD1	CATSRGGSENTEAFF	TGTGCCACCAGCCGAGGGGGCAGCGAGAACACTGAAGCTTTCTTT
NA	TRBV19	TRBJ2-3	TRBD1	CASSIDRGRTDTQYF	TGTGCCAGTAGTATTGACAGGGGGCGGACAGATACGCAGTATTTT
NA	TRBV6-2/TRBV6-3	TRBJ1-4	TRBD1	CASSYGRGDEKLFF	TGTGCCAGCAGTTACGGCAGGGGGGATGAAAAACTGTTTTTT
NA	TRBV7-9	TRBJ2-1	TRBD2	CASSLANSGNEQFF	TGTGCCAGCAGCTTAGCAAATAGCGGGAATGAGCAGTTCTTC
NA	TRBV4-2	TRBJ2-2	NA	CASSQERLGELFF	TGTGCCAGCAGCCAAGAGCGTTTGGGGGAGCTGTTTTTT
NA	TRBV6-2/TRBV6-3	TRBJ1-4	NA	CASSFGGYEKLFF	TGTGCCAGCAGTTTCGGGGGATACGAAAAACTGTTTTTT
NA	TRBV4-1	TRBJ1-2	TRBD1	CASSQGQGARDGYTF	TGCGCCAGCAGCCAAGGCCAGGGGGCGCGGGATGGCTACACCTTC
once	TRBV23-1	TRBJ2-1	TRBD2	CASSPPGGDRSYNEQFF	TGCGCCAGCAGCCCCCCGGGGGGGGACCGAAGTTACAATGAGCAGTTCTTC
NA	TRBV25-1	TRBJ1-4	TRBD1	CASSGDRANEKLFF	TGTGCCAGCAGTGGAGACAGGGCGAATGAAAAACTGTTTTTT
NA	TRBV5-1	TRBJ2-3	NA	CASSLVGGRATDTQYF	TGCGCCAGCAGCTTGGTAGGGGGGAGGGCCACAGATACGCAGTATTTT
NA	TRBV12-3/TRBV12-4	TRBJ2-7	TRBD1	CASRGQGEWEQYF	TGTGCCAGCAGAGGACAGGGGGAGTGGGAGCAGTACTTC
NA	TRBV30	TRBJ1-3	TRBD1	CAFTGGRSDGNTIYF	TGTGCCTTTACAGGGGGCCGAAGTGATGGAAACACCATATATTTT
NA	TRBV5-1	TRBJ2-2	TRBD1	CASSPGQGATGELFF	TGCGCCAGCAGCCCGGGACAGGGGGCGACCGGGGAGCTGTTTTTT
NA	TRBV20-1	TRBJ2-5	NA	CSASEGLETQYF	TGCAGTGCTAGTGAGGGGCTGGAGACCCAGTACTTC
few	TRBV5-1	TRBJ1-1	TRBD1	CASSIRTGAAEAFF	TGCGCCAGCAGCATCCGGACAGGGGCGGCTGAAGCTTTCTTT
NA	TRBV7-2	TRBJ2-1	TRBD1	CASSSSAGQGVEQFF	TGTGCCAGCAGCTCCTCCGCTGGACAGGGCGTTGAGCAGTTCTTC
NA	TRBV28	TRBJ2-7	NA	CASAWRKQYF	TGTGCCAGCGCCTGGCGGAAGCAGTACTTC
NA	TRBV5-6	TRBJ1-5	NA	CASSSTRGGVSNQPQHF	TGTGCCAGCAGCTCTACCAGGGGCGGAGTGAGCAATCAGCCCCAGCATTTT
NA	TRBV15	TRBJ2-1	TRBD2	CATSRGTSGGSYNEQFF	TGTGCCACCAGCAGAGGGACTAGCGGGGGATCCTACAATGAGCAGTTCTTC
NA	TRBV27	TRBJ1-4	NA	CASSRQGGEKLFF	TGTGCCAGCAGTCGCCAGGGAGGTGAAAAACTGTTTTTT
NA	TRBV10-3	TRBJ1-2	NA	CAISEGQYGYTF	TGTGCCATCAGTGAAGGACAGTATGGCTACACCTTC
NA	TRBV6-5	TRBJ1-1	NA	CASTEGWTEAFF	TGTGCCAGCACCGAGGGTTGGACTGAAGCTTTCTTT
NA	TRBV14	TRBJ1-3	NA	CASSQRQVTGNTIYF	TGTGCCAGCAGCCAACGACAGGTTACTGGAAACACCATATATTTT
NA	TRBV16	TRBJ1-3	TRBD1	CASSQGTGRNTIYF	TGTGCCAGCAGCCAAGGGACAGGGAGAAACACCATATATTTT
once	TRBV30	TRBJ1-2	NA	CAWKTWAYGYTF	TGTGCCTGGAAAACATGGGCCTATGGCTACACCTTC
NA	TRBV11-2	TRBJ2-2	NA	CASSLSRDRLANTGELFF	TGTGCCAGCAGCTTATCTCGAGACAGGCTCGCGAACACCGGGGAGCTGTTTTTT
NA	TRBV3-1/TRBV3-2	TRBJ1-5	TRBD1	CASSNGQGGYQPQHF	TGTGCCAGCAGCAACGGACAGGGGGGATATCAGCCCCAGCATTTT
NA	TRBV28	TRBJ1-1	NA	CASSLSGGWTEAFF	TGTGCCAGCAGTTTATCGGGGGGATGGACTGAAGCTTTCTTT
few	TRBV4-1	TRBJ1-1	TRBD1	CASTRGQMDTEAFF	TGCGCCAGCACCAGGGGGCAGATGGACACTGAAGCTTTCTTT
NA	TRBV28	TRBJ2-5	TRBD2	CASSLYASGAETQYF	TGTGCCAGCAGTTTATACGCTAGCGGGGCCGAGACCCAGTACTTC
NA	TRBV5-1	TRBJ1-1	TRBD1	CASTPNLGTGGKDTEAFF	TGCGCCAGCACCCCCAATTTGGGGACAGGGGGCAAAGACACTGAAGCTTTCTTT
few	TRBV6-1	TRBJ1-4	NA	CASSENRDGEKLFF	TGTGCCAGCAGTGAAAACAGGGATGGTGAAAAACTGTTTTTT
NA	TRBV18	TRBJ2-7	NA	CASSLRPDSEQYF	TGTGCCAGCTCATTGCGGCCGGACTCCGAGCAGTACTTC
NA	TRBV7-2	TRBJ1-6	NA	CASSSHPGQLLSPLHF	TGTGCCAGCAGCTCTCACCCGGGACAACTCCTCTCACCCCTCCACTTT
NA	TRBV10-2	TRBJ1-2	NA	CASSESRAGGYTF	TGCGCCAGCAGTGAGTCCAGGGCGGGAGGCTACACCTTC
NA	TRBV2	TRBJ2-1	TRBD2	CASPPGTSYNEQFF	TGTGCCAGCCCTCCCGGGACTAGCTACAATGAGCAGTTCTTC
NA	TRBV3-1/TRBV3-2	TRBJ2-6	TRBD1	CASSQEKKGARPNSGANVLTF	TGTGCCAGCAGCCAAGAAAAAAAGGGGGCCCGCCCCAACTCTGGGGCCAACGTCCTGACTTTC
NA	TRBV24-1	TRBJ1-2	NA	CATRAGGNEDYGYTF	TGTGCCACCAGAGCTGGGGGGAATGAAGACTATGGCTACACCTTC
NA	TRBV18	TRBJ2-1	NA	CASSPGGLSSYNEQFF	TGTGCCAGCTCACCAGGTGGCTTAAGCTCCTACAATGAGCAGTTCTTC
NA	TRBV18	TRBJ2-5	NA	CASSLSITGLLQETQYF	TGTGCCAGCTCACTATCTATTACAGGGCTTCTACAAGAGACCCAGTACTTC
NA	TRBV3-1/TRBV3-2	TRBJ1-5	NA	CASSQGNSGQPQHF	TGTGCCAGCAGCCAAGGGAATTCAGGTCAGCCCCAGCATTTT
NA	TRBV19	TRBJ1-4	NA	CASSIFPGVGEKLFF	TGTGCCAGTAGTATCTTCCCAGGGGTCGGGGAAAAACTGTTTTTT
NA	TRBV25-1	TRBJ2-4	NA	CASSEFGQGQDIQYF	TGTGCCAGCAGTGAATTCGGGCAGGGACAAGACATTCAGTACTTC
NA	TRBV5-1	TRBJ1-2	NA	CASSVSRTNGYTF	TGCGCCAGCAGCGTATCCCGGACAAATGGCTACACCTTC
NA	TRBV24-1	TRBJ2-1	NA	CAASGARLNEQFF	TGTGCCGCATCTGGGGCTCGCCTCAATGAGCAGTTCTTC